The text below deals with one T cell receptor beta chain. Its antigen is currently not known. It has no much larger one-base neighbor in the sample; base qualities were not kept. The data are from a study of cytomegalovirus exposure and HLA in healthy donors (dated by TCRdb to the late 2010s). Turning to the overall study: An earlier analysis of some 600 of the donors reported about 300 Gb of sequence data and approximately 120 million unique TCR beta sequences obtained from around 170 million T cells. Approximately 300 gigabases of sequencing data and roughly 80 million unique TCR sequences made up an early release that covered nearly 650 HLA-typed donors. Of the roughly 410 genotyped donors, 70% to 90% were placed in the genetic ancestry cluster associated with self-reported Caucasian donors. The study aimed to test whether signatures of past pathogen exposure could be identified by cataloging public T cell receptors. The study used immunosequencing to profile the T cell repertoires of 666 subjects and linked those repertoires to cytomegalovirus serostatus. A separate validation cohort of over a hundred different subjects was used in addition to the approximately 700-subject first cohort. To predict cytomegalovirus infection status, the study combined high-throughput TCR immunosequencing, statistical association of individual TCRs with disease status, and machine learning. A later analysis re-examined previously published TCR beta repertoires from more than 650 donors and added high-resolution HLA genotyping to investigate patterns of TCR occurrence. The later analysis used no new phenotypic data to find candidate immune exposures, relying instead on TCR beta sequences and their occurrence across donors. In an earlier analysis of a few hundred of the donors, high-throughput TCR beta sequencing was used to judge whether each TCR beta V gene segment behaved as functional or pseudogenic. Donor age, sex, ethnicity and CMV serostatus were collected together with the repertoire data. In a later genetic analysis, genome-wide SNP genotypes for about three fifths of the roughly 670 donors were used, and that subset was treated as a discovery cohort. Every discovery cohort repertoire had been produced on one sequencing platform. Both class I and class II loci were covered by HLA typing, at four-digit resolution. Typing coverage differed by locus: A, B, C, DRB1 and DQB1 were typed in about 620-640 donors, DQA1 in about 550, DPA1 in some 610, and DPB1 in around 490. Roughly 5 DR-DQ haplotypes were handled as single units for association and clustering because linkage in the cohort was strong. On average, 235,054 unique TCR beta nucleotide sequences were sequenced per donor among 398 genotyped donors of the cohort, with 15% to 20% of those sequences being non-productive.

Libraries were built with the immunoSEQ multiplex PCR assay. For the multiplex PCR, a mixture combining 60 forward primers for TCR Vbeta segments and 13 reverse primers for TCR Jbeta segments was used. A multiplex PCR assay on genomic DNA amplified the CDR3 region of rearranged TCR beta genes. The Illumina HiSeq System was used to sequence the amplified TCR beta libraries as 87-base-pair reads. From the authors' description of their analysis: A later analysis tallied around 87 million unique TCR beta chains across the roughly 610 repertoires, and about 10 million of those chains were shared by two or more donors. A nearest-neighbor algorithm error-corrected the raw reads and collapsed the reads into unique sequences, merging closely related sequences to remove PCR and sequencing errors. Alignment of CDR3 sequences to IMGT reference sequences was used to assign V, D and J gene segments. Each retained sequence needed at least a six-nucleotide match to both a V gene segment and a J gene segment. Rearrangements were called productive when the CDR3 lacked stop codons and stayed in frame with V and J; all others were non-productive. CDR3 was defined according to IMGT convention as the region running from the second conserved V-encoded cysteine to the conserved J-encoded phenylalanine. In an earlier analysis of just under 600 of the donors, sequences lacking an unambiguous match to a single V gene segment were excluded. An earlier analysis of approximately 590 of the donors called V segments functional above 56.7% productive rearrangements and segregating when the between-donor standard deviation exceeded 5%. A statistical classification framework was built to diagnose cytomegalovirus status from the catalog of TCR beta chain sequences. In a later analysis, TCR nucleotide sequences were compared against IMGT/GENE-DB human TR gene sequences so that V and J genes could be assigned. Using the TCRdist pipeline, a later analysis assigned CDR3 sequences along with most-parsimonious VDJ recombination scenarios. A later analysis defined each TCR beta chain by its CDR3 amino acid sequence plus V-gene family, and excluded reads lacking a unique V-gene family. As a way to deal with suspected cross-contamination and a sequencing artifact, a later analysis dropped 640 or so nucleotide sequences that were highly shared and had low generation probability. A later analysis calculated a clonal expansion index for each public chain from normalized within-repertoire ranks of inferred template counts. In a later analysis, generation probabilities were computed using a VDJ recombination model fitted to out-of-frame rearrangements, and the results were checked against IGoR. In a later analysis, hypergeometric tests were used to score TCR-TCR, TCR-HLA and TCR-CMV co-occurrence, with a repertoire-size bias correction applied to TCR pairs. A later analysis estimated false discovery rates by permuting HLA or CMV assignments 20 times. A later analysis grouped co-occurring TCRs with DBSCAN, adding TCRdist sequence similarity when clustering within HLA-allele-positive subsets. Co-occurrence clustering excluded repertoires with fewer than 30,000 or more than 120,000 public chains, plus five with anomalous nucleotide sharing. TCRdb holds this immuneACCESS table with in-frame rearrangements only. Some clones are missing; in checked studies, unresolved V genes explain under half, and the rest has no known cause. V and J calls and clone size are as listed in that table; D and trimming were resolved from the DNA. This sample holds around 170,000 clones; around 82% were observed only once. The ten largest clonotypes hold around 2.2% of the sample.

The cohort was made up of 666 healthy bone marrow donors. At the time of sampling, every cohort member was nominally healthy, though immune exposures that went unrecorded were likely present. The donor tested CMV seronegative and was one of the 352 seronegative cohort members. Every donor gave a peripheral blood sample, and the peripheral blood mononuclear cells from that sample were used for TCR beta sequencing. The Qiagen DNeasy Blood Extraction Kit was used to extract genomic DNA from the blood cell samples. What the research found in general, with its limitations: A few of the identified cytomegalovirus-associated TCR beta chains were confirmed in vitro to be specific for cytomegalovirus antigens. At a false discovery rate of 0.05, a later analysis linked around 15,000 TCR beta sequences to specific HLA alleles. In a later analysis, TCR association rates were found to vary across HLA loci, with the most associated TCRs seen for DRB1 alleles and the fewest for HLA-C alleles. A group of highly shared sequence variants was considered likely to be a technical artifact of the sequencing pipeline. Because some donors lacked HLA typing at each locus, the association tests relied only on the typed subset. Some IMGT-functional V segments, including TRBV6-2 and TRBV6-3, could not be told apart with the 87-base-pair reads, so those segments were excluded. While some public TCRs were present in many individuals, most TCR sequences turned up only very rarely across donors. The presence/absence analyses assumed that sequencing depth was roughly uniform across donors, and that assumption may not be true. Most CMV-associated TCR beta chains appeared to be HLA-restricted in a later analysis, and the HLA associations seemed to be driven largely by CMV exposure. The study listed 164 TCR beta chains as associated with cytomegalovirus. Compared with equally common non-associated chains, HLA-associated TCR beta chains in a later analysis were more clonally expanded and had lower generation probabilities. A later analysis reported that several top co-occurrence clusters appeared linked to parvovirus B19, influenza, CMV and Epstein-Barr virus. Immune exposure information for the cohort was limited to CMV serostatus. An earlier analysis of some 560 of the donors showed that most TCR beta V segments appeared in productive rearrangements either about 87% or about 30% of the time, which broadly matched IMGT annotations. This cohort had only TCR beta chains sequenced, and the lack of alpha or paired-chain data limited which features could be detected. In a later genetic analysis, a missense DCLRE1C variant was associated with V-gene and J-gene trimming of TCR beta chains, and the association was replicated in an independent cohort. In a later genetic analysis, fewer N-insertions in productive TCRs were reported among donors in an Asian-associated ancestry cluster than the roughly 640-donor mean. A further reported finding was that TCR beta sequences accurately predicted the HLA-A and HLA-B alleles for most subjects in the first cohort. Linkage disequilibrium might explain the correlated functional status among segregating V segments, but an unknown experimental factor could not be ruled out. The classifier was reported to diagnose cytomegalovirus status with high specificity and sensitivity in both the original cohort and the validation cohort. Strong co-occurrence of HLA alleles, especially DR and DQ, made assigning TCR associations to individual alleles difficult. The earlier analysis of around 600 of the donors excluded roughly 17 rarely observed V segments, including chromosome 9 orphons, because counts were too low. The authors suggested that the approach could potentially be generalized to other disease states and immunological phenotypes.

There are 13 amino acids in the CDR3, from cysteine to phenylalanine inclusive. Of the read, only the CDR3 DNA is kept; its 39 bases are in frame from base 1. As encoded in the germline V gene, CDR1 is SQVTM while CDR2 is ANQGSEA. Relative to germline, V is missing 6 bases and J is missing 7 bases, with 9 bases of the junction outside any gene match. This TCR was recovered from a man aged 60 to 69 in good health and CMV-seronegative. The sample was PBMCs. The rearrangement combines TRBV29-1 with TRBJ1-1; a stretch of 9 junction bases matches TRBD1. Here the CDR3 is given as CSVPGTGQHEAFF. The sequence in DNA is TGCAGCGTCCCCGGGACAGGGCAACATGAAGCTTTCTTT.